Each of the 11 T cell receptor beta chains below was sequenced from the same sample in a study of neurological immune-mediated disorders. TCRdb itself ran the 5' RACE reads through MiXCR, one entry per CDR3 protein. The sample shows some 66,000 distinct CDR3 sequences, 3.4% of them seen only once. The specimen sequenced was PBMCs. These receptors were taken from a man between 35 and 55 years old with multiple sclerosis.

This clonotype was seen at least ten times. The chain has TRBV7-2 and TRBJ1-4, with D unresolved. The CDR3 is 15 amino acids. Germline-derived CDR1 and CDR2 are SGHTA and FQGNSA. V was cut by 3 bases and J by 6 bases, with 14 bases left in between. The CDR3 reads CASSFGGGWDEKLFF. In DNA, the CDR3 is TGTGCCAGCAGCTTCGGCGGAGGATGGGATGAAAAACTGTTTTTT.

There are many counts of this clonotype. The chain carries TRBV6-5 and TRBJ2-7, with 11 bases matching TRBD2. The CDR3 has 14 residues. The junction had 8 bases not matched to a gene; V was cut back by 8 bases and J by 5 bases. Germline CDR1 reads MNHEY; CDR2 reads SVGAGI. The CDR3 coding sequence is TGTGCCAGCCGGGGGGTAGCGGGAGGGGACGAGCAGTACTTC. Protein sequence: CASRGVAGGDEQYF.

At least ten counts were recorded for this clonotype. The V gene is TRBV20-1, the J gene TRBJ2-3, with 9 bases matching TRBD2. CDR3 length equals 16 residues. Trimming at V came to 1 base and at J to 2 bases, leaving 7 bases not matched to a gene. CDR1 and CDR2 from the germline V gene are DFQATT and SNEGSKA (reference sequence). The CDR3 region is CSARVSLAGYTDTQYF. The CDR3 DNA follows: TGCAGTGCTAGAGTCAGCCTAGCGGGGTACACAGATACGCAGTATTTT.

The table lists this clonotype with many counts. The rearrangement joins TRBV11-2 to TRBJ1-4; TRBD1 matches at 8 bases. The CDR3 covers 16 residues. Losses at the gene ends were 5 bases for V and 8 bases for J; bases not matched to a gene: 13. Germline V gene lookup returns CDR1 SGHAT and CDR2 FQNNGV. The CDR3 sequence is CASSTAPGQVDEKLFF. The CDR3 coding sequence is TGTGCCAGCAGCACTGCCCCGGGACAGGTTGACGAAAAACTGTTTTTT.

This clonotype was seen repeatedly, ten times or more. CDR3 nucleotides: TGCAGTGCTAGAGGCCGGGCACCGGGGGGGGAGCAGTACTTC. It translates to CSARGRAPGGEQYF. The chain joins TRBV20-1 to TRBJ2-7; 8 positions match TRBD2. Germline V gives CDR1 DFQATT, CDR2 SNEGSKA (reference sequence). This CDR3 spans 14 amino acids. The V and J ends lost 1 base and 7 bases, in that order; junction bases with no gene match: 9.

This sequence joins TRBV12-3 or TRBV12-4 and TRBJ2-3, with D perhaps matching TRBD1 or TRBD2 (5 bases each). Deletions cut 6 bases from V and 8 bases from J, with 12 bases between. This CDR3 comprises 12 residues. CDR3 sequence reads: CASSSGPRTQYF. The CDR3 DNA sequence: TGTGCCAGCAGCTCGGGGCCCCGTACGCAGTATTTT.

This clonotype showed up just a few times. The rearrangement links TRBV18 to TRBJ1-2, with D tentatively TRBD1 (5 bases). Trimming took 4 bases from V and 3 from J, leaving 21 bases between them. The CDR3 sequence is 17 residues long. The V gene's germline CDR1 is KGHSH and CDR2 LQKENI. CDR3 in amino acids: CASSLRASLTGDYGYTF. CDR3 nucleotides: TGTGCCAGCTCACTCAGGGCCAGCCTAACGGGGGACTATGGCTACACCTTC. Full variable domain (outside the CDR3, taken from reference TRBV18 and TRBJ1-2): NAGVMQNPRHLVRRRGQEARLRCSPMKGHSHVYWYRQLPEEGLKFMVYLQKENIIDESGMPKERFSAEFPKEGPSILRIQQVVRGDSAAYFCASSLRASLTGDYGYTFGSGTRLTVV.

This clonotype was counted many times. V and J are TRBV7-9 and TRBJ1-3, with 8 bases aligning to TRBD1. The length of the CDR3 is 16 residues. CDR1 is SEHNR, CDR2 FQNEAQ, per germline (reference sequence). The trim removed 3 bases at V and 4 bases at J, leaving 8 bases unmatched. DNA for the CDR3: TGTGCCAGCAGCTTGGACAGGGAAGAAGAAGGAAACACCATATATTTT. Amino acids: CASSLDREEEGNTIYF.

This clonotype was found many times. The gene calls are TRBV12-3 or TRBV12-4 and TRBJ1-5; a possible D gene is TRBD1 (6 bases). This CDR3 has 14 residues. V was shortened by 6 bases and J by 3 bases, with 12 bases between the two germline ends. The CDR3, as DNA: TGTGCCAGCAGCTCAACAGGGTTCAATCAGCCCCAGCATTTT. It is translated as CASSSTGFNQPQHF.

This clonotype showed up many times. The rearrangement links TRBV5-4 to TRBJ2-1; D is undetermined. The germline V and J ends were trimmed by 5 bases and 5 bases, with 8 bases remaining between them. Germline CDR1 SGHNT, CDR2 YYREEE (reference sequence). This CDR3 spans 12 amino acids. DNA for the CDR3: TGTGCCAGCAGTCTTGACCACAATGAGCAGTTCTTC. Protein sequence: CASSLDHNEQFF.

This clonotype came up many times. This chain joins TRBV6-6 and TRBJ1-1, with 8 bases matching TRBD1. CDR1 is MNHNY and CDR2 is SVGAGI in the germline V gene (reference sequence). CDR3 length: 14 amino acids. V trimming: 7 bases; J trimming: 1 base; junction bases outside the gene matches: 5. As DNA, the CDR3 is TGTGCCAGCATTCGACAGGGGACGAACACTGAAGCTTTCTTT. Translated: CASIRQGTNTEAFF.